This T cell receptor (beta chain) was documented in a study of blood T cell repertoires in COVID-19. About the study: COVID-19 samples from acute and convalescent phases originated in the United States, Italy and Spain.

Participants came from some 26 US areas, aged about 18 to 100 years. Generated by immunoSEQ multiplex PCR, the TCRdb table keeps only in-frame clones and is missing some. The repertoire includes roughly 400,000 clones, about 88% of them detected once, and 1.4% to 1.5% sits in the top ten. Looked up from germline, CDR1 is DFQATT and CDR2 is SNEGSKA (reference sequence). This CDR3 has 13 amino acids. V was shortened by 3 bases and J by 3 bases, with 6 bases between the two germline ends. The receptor was isolated from a woman aged 18 to 35 who had been exposed to COVID-19. The sample consisted of PBMCs or T cells enriched from blood (not recorded which). The V gene is TRBV20-1, the J gene TRBJ1-6; no firm D call. As DNA, the CDR3 is TGCAGTGCTAGTGCGGGCTATAATTCACCCCTCCACTTT. Protein: CSASAGYNSPLHF.